The subject of this entry is one T cell receptor beta chain. As yet, its antigen is unknown. Both 60 Vbeta primers and 13 Jbeta primers went into the PCR. TCRdb's table, derived via immunoSEQ multiplex PCR, lists solely in-frame clones and lacks some. Among approximately 170,000 clones, about 85% were seen once, and the ten largest hold 1%. The data are from a study of cytomegalovirus exposure and HLA in healthy donors. Trimming removed 5 bases from V and 10 bases from J; junction bases left unmatched: 13. The CDR3 totals 14 residues. CDR1 is MNHEY, CDR2 SMNVEV, per germline (reference sequence). General observations from the study: The later analysis indicated that the majority of CMV-associated TCR beta chains appeared HLA-restricted.

What was sequenced was PBMCs. The TCR comes from a boy aged 2 to 10 in good health and CMV-seronegative. The chain is built from TRBV27 and TRBJ1-2, with 7 bases identical to TRBD1. Here the CDR3 DNA reads TGTGCCAGCAGTCCCTCCCGGACAGGAGGGTTCTACACCTTC. The encoded protein is CASSPSRTGGFYTF.